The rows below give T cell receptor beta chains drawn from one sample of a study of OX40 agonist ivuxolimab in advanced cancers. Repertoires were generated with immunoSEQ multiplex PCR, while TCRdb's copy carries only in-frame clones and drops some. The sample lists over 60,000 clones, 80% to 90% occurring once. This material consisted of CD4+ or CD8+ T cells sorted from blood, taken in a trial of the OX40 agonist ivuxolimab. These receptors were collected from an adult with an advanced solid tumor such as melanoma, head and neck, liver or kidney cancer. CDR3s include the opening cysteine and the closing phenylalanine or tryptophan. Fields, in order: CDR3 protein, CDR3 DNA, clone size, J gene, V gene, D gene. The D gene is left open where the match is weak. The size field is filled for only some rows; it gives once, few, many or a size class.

CDR3: CASSSGGQVANYGYTF
DNA: TGTGCCAGCAGTTCGGGAGGGCAGGTGGCTAACTATGGCTACACCTTC
size: -
J: TRBJ1-2
V: TRBV6-5
D: -

CDR3: CASSAREPPYGYTF
DNA: TGTGCCAGTAGTGCCAGGGAGCCACCCTATGGCTACACCTTC
size: -
J: TRBJ1-2
V: TRBV19
D: -

CDR3: CASSPTGTSGTSYNEQFF
DNA: TGTGCCAGCAGTCCTACCGGGACTAGCGGGACCTCCTACAATGAGCAGTTCTTC
size: -
J: TRBJ2-1
V: TRBV11-2
D: TRBD2

CDR3: CASSDETGGARTF
DNA: TGTGCCAGCAGTGATGAGACAGGGGGCGCGAGGACCTTC
size: -
J: TRBJ1-2
V: TRBV2
D: TRBD1

CDR3: CASSLGRTSYNEQFF
DNA: TGTGCCAGCAGCTTAGGGAGGACCTCCTACAATGAGCAGTTCTTC
size: -
J: TRBJ2-1
V: TRBV11-3
D: -

CDR3: CASSKKDRRGTDTQYF
DNA: TGTGCCAGCAGCAAAAAGGACAGGAGAGGCACAGATACGCAGTATTTT
size: -
J: TRBJ2-3
V: TRBV21-1
D: -

CDR3: CASSLDGVGNTEAFF
DNA: TGCGCCAGCAGCTTGGATGGGGTGGGGAACACTGAAGCTTTCTTT
size: -
J: TRBJ1-1
V: TRBV5-1
D: -

CDR3: CAISQTGENEQYF
DNA: TGTGCCATCAGTCAAACAGGGGAGAACGAGCAGTACTTC
size: -
J: TRBJ2-7
V: TRBV10-3
D: TRBD1

CDR3: CASTTGQGGTRAEAFF
DNA: TGTGCCAGCACTACCGGACAGGGAGGGACGAGGGCTGAAGCTTTCTTT
size: few
J: TRBJ1-1
V: TRBV2
D: TRBD1

CDR3: CASSLDVRNTIYF
DNA: TGTGCCAGCAGCTTAGATGTGCGAAACACCATATATTTT
size: once
J: TRBJ1-3
V: TRBV11-3
D: -

CDR3: CASSVSGLAKNEQFF
DNA: TGTGCCAGCAGCGTATCGGGACTAGCGAAAAATGAGCAGTTCTTC
size: -
J: TRBJ2-1
V: TRBV9
D: TRBD2

CDR3: CASSQQGFNEKLFF
DNA: TGTGCCAGCAGTCAACAGGGATTCAATGAAAAACTGTTTTTT
size: -
J: TRBJ1-4
V: TRBV27
D: -

CDR3: CASREQDLLGEQYF
DNA: TGCGCCAGCAGGGAACAGGACCTCCTGGGAGAGCAGTACTTC
size: -
J: TRBJ2-7
V: TRBV4-1
D: -

CDR3: CSVEGQGNPDTQYF
DNA: TGCAGCGTTGAGGGACAGGGGAATCCAGATACGCAGTATTTT
size: -
J: TRBJ2-3
V: TRBV29-1
D: TRBD1

CDR3: CASGLLAGFNNEQFF
DNA: TGTGCTAGTGGCCTACTAGCGGGATTCAACAATGAGCAGTTCTTC
size: -
J: TRBJ2-1
V: TRBV12-5
D: TRBD2

CDR3: CASLYSYNSPLHF
DNA: TGTGCCAGCCTTTACTCCTATAATTCACCCCTCCACTTT
size: few
J: TRBJ1-6
V: TRBV28
D: -

CDR3: CASSLDWGGISQTEAFF
DNA: TGTGCCAGCAGCTTAGATTGGGGGGGGATCTCCCAAACTGAAGCTTTCTTT
size: -
J: TRBJ1-1
V: TRBV11-3
D: -

CDR3: CASSEVGDRVTF
DNA: TGTGCCAGCAGTGAAGTCGGGGACAGGGTCACCTTC
size: -
J: TRBJ1-2
V: TRBV6-1
D: TRBD1

CDR3: CASSPDRTNEQFF
DNA: TGTGCCAGCAGCCCGGACAGGACCAATGAGCAGTTCTTC
size: -
J: TRBJ2-1
V: TRBV5-4
D: TRBD1

CDR3: CASSGVGGTEAFF
DNA: TGTGCCAGCAGCGGGGTGGGTGGCACTGAAGCTTTCTTT
size: -
J: TRBJ1-1
V: TRBV5-4
D: -

CDR3: CASFQGVAADNEQFF
DNA: TGTGCCAGCTTCCAGGGAGTAGCGGCCGACAATGAGCAGTTCTTC
size: -
J: TRBJ2-1
V: TRBV28
D: -

CDR3: CASSPSVSSNQPQHF
DNA: TGTGCCAGCTCACCATCGGTATCGAGCAATCAGCCCCAGCATTTT
size: -
J: TRBJ1-5
V: TRBV18
D: -

CDR3: CATSRPYRGTPIYEQYF
DNA: TGTGCCACCAGCAGACCCTACAGGGGAACCCCCATTTACGAGCAGTACTTC
size: -
J: TRBJ2-7
V: TRBV15
D: TRBD1

CDR3: CASSPGTSGNEQFF
DNA: TGTGCCAGCTCACCCGGGACTAGCGGAAATGAGCAGTTCTTC
size: -
J: TRBJ2-1
V: TRBV18
D: TRBD2

CDR3: CASSSSTSREPYEQYF
DNA: TGTGCCAGCAGCTCCTCGACTAGCAGAGAACCCTACGAGCAGTACTTC
size: -
J: TRBJ2-7
V: TRBV7-9
D: TRBD2

CDR3: CASSLGTGSAPQHF
DNA: TGTGCCAGCAGTTTGGGTACGGGCTCGGCGCCCCAGCATTTT
size: -
J: TRBJ1-5
V: TRBV27
D: -